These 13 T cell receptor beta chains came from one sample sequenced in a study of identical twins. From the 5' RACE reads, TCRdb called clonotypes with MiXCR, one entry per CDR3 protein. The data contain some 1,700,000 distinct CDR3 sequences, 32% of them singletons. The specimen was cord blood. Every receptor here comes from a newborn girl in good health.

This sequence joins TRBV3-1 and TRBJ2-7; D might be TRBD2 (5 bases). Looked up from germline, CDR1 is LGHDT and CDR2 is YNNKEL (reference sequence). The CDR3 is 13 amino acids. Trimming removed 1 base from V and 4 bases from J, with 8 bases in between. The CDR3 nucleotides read TGTGCCAGCAGCCAAGGGGAGAGGTACGAGCAGTACTTC. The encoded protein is CASSQGERYEQYF.

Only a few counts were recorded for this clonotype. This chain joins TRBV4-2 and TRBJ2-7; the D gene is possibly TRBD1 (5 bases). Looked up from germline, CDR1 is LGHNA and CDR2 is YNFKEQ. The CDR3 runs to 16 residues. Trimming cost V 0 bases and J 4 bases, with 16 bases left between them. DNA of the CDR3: TGTGCCAGCAGCCAAGATAGGACAACTTCCTTGTACGAGCAGTACTTC. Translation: CASSQDRTTSLYEQYF.

As DNA, the CDR3 is TGTGCCACCTCCAGGGGGCACAATGAGCAGTTCTTC. Translation: CATSRGHNEQFF. V and J are TRBV24-1 and TRBJ2-1, with TRBD1 identical over 8 bases. This CDR3 is 12 amino acids long. The J segment lost 5 bases and the V segment lost 9 bases, leaving 2 bases of the junction unmatched. Germline V gives CDR1 KGHDR, CDR2 SFDVKD.

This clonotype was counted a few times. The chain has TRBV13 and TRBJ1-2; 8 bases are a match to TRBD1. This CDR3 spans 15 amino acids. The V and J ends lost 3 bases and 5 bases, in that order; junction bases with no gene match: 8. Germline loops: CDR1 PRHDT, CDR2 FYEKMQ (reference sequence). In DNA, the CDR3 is TGTGCCAGCAGCTTGAGACAGGGGAGGCATTATGGCTACACCTTC. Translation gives CASSLRQGRHYGYTF.

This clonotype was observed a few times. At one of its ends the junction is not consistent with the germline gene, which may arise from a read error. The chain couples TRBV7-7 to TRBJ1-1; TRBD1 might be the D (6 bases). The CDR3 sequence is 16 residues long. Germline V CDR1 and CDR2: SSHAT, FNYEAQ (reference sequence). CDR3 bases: TGTGCTAGCAGCTCCCCAGGGGACATTGGGTACACTGAAGCTTTCTTT. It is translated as CASSSPGDIGYTEAFF.

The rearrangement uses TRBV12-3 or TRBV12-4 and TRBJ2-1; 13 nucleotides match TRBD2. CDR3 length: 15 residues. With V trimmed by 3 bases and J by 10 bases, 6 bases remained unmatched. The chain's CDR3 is CASSLLGTSGIEQFF. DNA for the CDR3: TGTGCCAGCAGTTTGTTGGGGACTAGCGGGATCGAGCAGTTCTTC.

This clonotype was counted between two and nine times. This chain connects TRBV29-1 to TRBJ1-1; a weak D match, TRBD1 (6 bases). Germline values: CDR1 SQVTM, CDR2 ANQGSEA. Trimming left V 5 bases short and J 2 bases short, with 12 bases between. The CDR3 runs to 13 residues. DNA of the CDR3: TGCAGCGTTATGGTACAGGGTAACACTGAAGCTTTCTTT. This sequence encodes CSVMVQGNTEAFF.

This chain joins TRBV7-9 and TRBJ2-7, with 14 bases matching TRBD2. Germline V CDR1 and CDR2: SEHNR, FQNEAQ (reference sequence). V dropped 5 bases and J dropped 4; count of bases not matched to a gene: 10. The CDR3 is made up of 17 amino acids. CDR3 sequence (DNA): TGTGCCAGCAGCCCTAGACCAGGGACTAGCGGGAGATACGAGCAGTACTTC. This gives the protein CASSPRPGTSGRYEQYF.

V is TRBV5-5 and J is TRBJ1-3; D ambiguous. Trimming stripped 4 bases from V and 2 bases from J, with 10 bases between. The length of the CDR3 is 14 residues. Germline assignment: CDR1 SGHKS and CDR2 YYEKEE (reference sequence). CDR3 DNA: TGTGCCAGCAGCCAAACGGGGACTGGAAACACCATATATTTT. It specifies CASSQTGTGNTIYF.

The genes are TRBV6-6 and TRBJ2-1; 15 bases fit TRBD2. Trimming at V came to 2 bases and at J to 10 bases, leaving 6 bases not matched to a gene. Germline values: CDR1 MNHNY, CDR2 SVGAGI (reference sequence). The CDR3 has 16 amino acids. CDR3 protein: CASSYPGLAGGGEQFF. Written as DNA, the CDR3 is TGTGCCAGCAGTTACCCGGGACTAGCGGGAGGAGGGGAGCAGTTCTTC.

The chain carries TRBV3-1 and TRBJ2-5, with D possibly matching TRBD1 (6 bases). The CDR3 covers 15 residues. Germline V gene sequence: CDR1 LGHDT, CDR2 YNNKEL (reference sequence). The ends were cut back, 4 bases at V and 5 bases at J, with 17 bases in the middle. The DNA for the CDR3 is TGTGCCAGCAGCCCCTCAGGGGTTCCAAGTGAGACCCAGTACTTC. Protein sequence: CASSPSGVPSETQYF.

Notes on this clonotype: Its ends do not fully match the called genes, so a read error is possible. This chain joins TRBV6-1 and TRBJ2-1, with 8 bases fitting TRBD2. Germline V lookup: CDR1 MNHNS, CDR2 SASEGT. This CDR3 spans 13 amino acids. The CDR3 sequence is CASSSGSYSEQFF. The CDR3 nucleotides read TGTGCCAGCAGTAGCGGGAGCTACAGTGAGCAGTTCTTC.

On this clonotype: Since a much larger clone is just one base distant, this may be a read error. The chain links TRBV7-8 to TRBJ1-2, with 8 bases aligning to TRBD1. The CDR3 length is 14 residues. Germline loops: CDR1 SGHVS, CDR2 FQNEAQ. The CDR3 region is CASSLADRVYDYTF. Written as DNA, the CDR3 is TGTGCCAGCAGCTTAGCGGACAGGGTCTATGACTACACCTTC.